The next 25 T cell receptor beta chains were all read from a single sample in a study of CD8+ T cells in alopecia areata listed by TCRdb under 2018. Library method: the immunoSEQ multiplex PCR assay. For TCR sequencing, RNA was extracted from every sample and reverse transcribed into cDNA to serve as template. The table was pulled from immuneACCESS by TCRdb, which kept in-frame rearrangements only. Such tables lose some clones; where checked, under half of the loss comes from unresolved V genes, and the rest has no known cause. The sample table holds 140,000 to 150,000 clones, of which around 50% were seen once. The biggest ten clones account for over 5.5% of the sample. Sequenced input: CD4+ T cells sorted from blood. The receptors were gathered from a human donor with alopecia areata.

This rearrangement joins TRBV9 to TRBJ2-4, with 9 bases lining up with TRBD2. V was clipped by 2 bases and J by 7 bases; unmatched bases: 7. CDR3 length: 15 residues. The germline CDR1 and CDR2 sequences are SGDLS and YYNGEE. Here the CDR3 reads CASSVAGGPENIQYF. DNA for the CDR3: TGTGCCAGCAGCGTGGCGGGAGGGCCTGAGAACATTCAGTACTTC. Drawing the rest from reference TRBV9 and TRBJ2-4, the complete variable domain is DSGVTQTPKHLITATGQRVTLRCSPRSGDLSVYWYQQSLDQGLQFLIQYYNGEERAKGNILERFSAQQFPDLHSELNLSSLELGDSALYFCASSVAGGPENIQYFGAGTRLSVL.

CDR3 nucleotide sequence: TGTGCCAGCAGTCGCAAGCCCGGTCCCACCAACAATGAGCAGTTCTTC. This encodes CASSRKPGPTNNEQFF. This chain joins TRBV27 and TRBJ2-1; no reliable D call. In germline, CDR1 is MNHEY, CDR2 SMNVEV (reference sequence). The CDR3 consists of 16 residues. Deletions cut 5 bases from V and 5 bases from J, with 19 bases between.

The chain couples TRBV29-1 to TRBJ1-2; 7 nucleotides match TRBD1. This CDR3 is 12 amino acids long. Germline-derived CDR1 and CDR2 are SQVTM and ANQGSEA. Trimming at V came to 3 bases and at J to 6 bases, leaving 4 bases not matched to a gene. CDR3 DNA: TGCAGCGTTGACCGACAGGGTGATGGCTACACCTTC. Encoded protein: CSVDRQGDGYTF.

This clone was observed once. This chain uses TRBV29-1 with TRBJ2-2, with D possibly TRBD2 on 5 matching bases. This CDR3 spans 14 amino acids. Germline CDR1 reads SQVTM; CDR2 reads ANQGSEA. With 7 bases removed from V and 0 bases from J, the gap between germline ends came to 12 bases. The CDR3 DNA is TGCAGCGCACGGGATTTTCCGAACACCGGGGAGCTGTTTTTT. Translated: CSARDFPNTGELFF.

This clone was observed a handful of times. The chain combines TRBV5-8 with TRBJ2-1; TRBD2 agrees at 11 bases. The CDR3 sequence is 17 residues long. V lost 4 bases and J lost 5; bases outside the gene matches: 11. Per the germline V gene, CDR1 is SGHTS and CDR2 is YDEGEE. CDR3 residues: CASSPMWTSGPDNEQFF. The CDR3 DNA follows: TGTGCCAGCAGCCCCATGTGGACTAGCGGGCCCGACAATGAGCAGTTCTTC. Supplemented by reference TRBV5-8 and TRBJ2-1, the full variable domain reads EAGVTQSPTHLIKTRGQQATLRCSPISGHTSVYWYQQALGLGLQFLLWYDEGEERNRGNFPPRFSGRQFPNYSSELNVNALELEDSALYLCASSPMWTSGPDNEQFFGPGTRLTVL.

This clone was observed a handful of times. This rearrangement joins TRBV5-1 to TRBJ2-5, with D unresolved. With 1 base removed from V and 2 bases from J, the gap between germline ends came to 9 bases. Germline-derived CDR1 and CDR2 are SGHRS and YFSETQ. The CDR3 extends over 14 amino acids. The CDR3 is CASSLRSGQETQYF. The DNA for the CDR3 is TGCGCCAGCAGCTTGCGATCAGGACAAGAGACCCAGTACTTC.

J is TRBJ1-2 and V is TRBV10-3; no clear D gene. Germline V gene sequence: CDR1 ENHRY, CDR2 SYGVKD. CDR3 length: 15 residues. Between the trimmed V and J ends, which lost 7 bases and 0 bases, there was a span of 15 bases. The CDR3 region is CAINDGRPANYGYTF. CDR3 DNA: TGTGCCATCAATGATGGCAGGCCCGCTAACTATGGCTACACCTTC.

The rearrangement links TRBV7-9 to TRBJ2-2, with TRBD1 matching 7 bases. V was pared by 5 bases and J by 0 bases, with 6 bases of the junction left unmatched. Per germline, CDR1 SEHNR and CDR2 FQNEAQ (reference sequence). This CDR3 region has 16 residues. CDR3 region: CASSLSDRANTGELFF. As DNA, the CDR3 is TGTGCCAGCAGCCTATCAGACAGGGCGAACACCGGGGAGCTGTTTTTT.

This chain connects TRBV10-1 to TRBJ2-7; a weak D match, TRBD2 (5 bases). CDR1 is WNHNN, CDR2 SYGVQD, per germline (reference sequence). V was pared by 5 bases and J by 0 bases, with 8 bases between. The CDR3 runs to 13 residues. CDR3 DNA sequence: TGCGCCAGCAGTCGCGGGCTCTCCTACGAGCAGTACTTC. Translating it yields CASSRGLSYEQYF.

CDR3 sequence: CSVDMGGGTEAFF. The CDR3, as DNA: TGCAGCGTTGATATGGGGGGTGGCACTGAAGCTTTCTTT. The genes are TRBV29-1 and TRBJ1-1; TRBD1 is a possible D gene (5 bases). The CDR3 has 13 amino acids. Germline V lookup: CDR1 SQVTM, CDR2 ANQGSEA. Trimming took 3 bases from V and 4 from J, leaving 12 bases between them.

The chain recombines TRBV5-1 with TRBJ2-7; 9 bases match TRBD2. This CDR3 has 13 amino acids. The V gene end was trimmed by 2 bases and the J gene end by 3 bases; junction bases not matched to a gene: 0. Germline V CDR1 and CDR2: SGHRS, YFSETQ. CDR3 protein: CASSFSGSYEQYF. In DNA, the CDR3 is TGCGCCAGCAGCTTTAGCGGGAGCTACGAGCAGTACTTC.

The V call is TRBV9, the J call TRBJ2-1; D remains ambiguous. The germline V and J ends were trimmed by 0 bases and 7 bases, with 11 bases remaining between them. Germline assignment: CDR1 SGDLS and CDR2 YYNGEE. This CDR3 comprises 14 residues. Here the CDR3 reads CASSVDPFANEQFF. The CDR3 region has the DNA TGTGCCAGCAGCGTAGACCCATTTGCTAATGAGCAGTTCTTC.

The V call is TRBV6-5, the J call TRBJ1-5; D ambiguous. CDR3 length: 15 residues. V was cut by 0 bases and J by 7 bases, with 13 bases left in between. Germline lookup yields CDR1 MNHEY and CDR2 SVGAGI. The CDR3: CASSYSSTRGQPQHF. In DNA, the CDR3 is TGTGCCAGCAGTTACTCGAGTACTAGAGGGCAGCCCCAGCATTTT.

The CDR3 DNA reads TGCAGCGTCTTTCTTAGCGGGGTGGCGGGAGATACGCAGTATTTT. Translation gives CSVFLSGVAGDTQYF. J is TRBJ2-3 and V is TRBV29-1; 8 bases match TRBD2. From germline, CDR1 is SQVTM and CDR2 ANQGSEA. The junction had 13 bases not matched to a gene; V was cut back by 6 bases and J by 5 bases. The CDR3 runs to 15 residues.

Only a few counts were recorded for this clone. The chain is built from TRBV27 and TRBJ2-6; TRBD1 matches at 8 bases. V lost 7 bases, J lost 5 bases, and 16 bases stayed unmatched. The length of the CDR3 is 18 residues. Germline CDR1 is MNHEY and CDR2 is SMNVEV (reference sequence). CDR3 coding DNA: TGTGCCAGCACTCCGGGACAGGTCCCCTCTCTAAGGGCCAACGTCCTGACTTTC. Translating gives CASTPGQVPSLRANVLTF. The full variable domain, rest sourced from reference TRBV27 and TRBJ2-6, is EAQVTQNPRYLITVTGKKLTVTCSQNMNHEYMSWYRQDPGLGLRQIYYSMNVEVTDKGDVPEGYKVSRKEKRNFPLILESPSPNQTSLYFCASTPGQVPSLRANVLTFGAGSRLTVL.

The V gene is TRBV29-1, the J gene TRBJ2-3; weak D call: TRBD2 (5 bases). This CDR3 region has 12 residues. Germline CDR1 SQVTM, CDR2 ANQGSEA. V shed 1 base and J shed 4 bases, with 6 bases lying between them. The CDR3 loop reads CSVEAGADTQYF. For the CDR3, the DNA is TGCAGCGTTGAAGCCGGGGCAGATACGCAGTATTTT.

The chain joins TRBV2 to TRBJ2-5, with D possibly being TRBD1 (6 bases). CDR1 SNHLY and CDR2 FYNNEI come from the germline V gene. This CDR3 is built from 14 residues. Between the trimmed V and J ends, which lost 6 bases and 5 bases, there was a span of 16 bases. DNA of the CDR3: TGTGCCAGCAGGGGCGACAGGTCCCGTGAGACCCAGTACTTC. This codes for CASRGDRSRETQYF.

This chain connects TRBV6-5 to TRBJ2-7; D is ambiguous. V was shortened by 6 bases and J by 5 bases, with 8 bases between the two germline ends. The CDR3 runs to 11 residues. CDR1 is MNHEY, CDR2 SVGAGI, per germline. This CDR3 reads CASSQGNEQYF. The CDR3 DNA reads TGTGCCAGCAGCCAAGGGAACGAGCAGTACTTC.

This clone was detected once. The rearrangement joins TRBV5-6 to TRBJ2-3, with no clear D. The CDR3 loop spans 14 amino acids. The V and J ends lost 1 base and 4 bases respectively, with 10 bases between them. CDR1 SGHDT and CDR2 YYEEEE come from the germline V gene. CDR3 sequence reads: CASSLYRVPDTQYF. In DNA, the CDR3 is TGTGCCAGCAGCTTGTATAGGGTCCCAGATACGCAGTATTTT.

The chain joins TRBV27 to TRBJ2-7, with 8 nucleotides matching TRBD2. Germline CDR1 is MNHEY and CDR2 is SMNVEV (reference sequence). Trimming cost V 4 bases and J 2 bases; bases outside gene matches: 10. This CDR3 is built from 16 residues. CDR3 DNA sequence: TGTGCCAGCAGTTCCATTCGGGGGACTAGACCCTACGAGCAGTACTTC. This gives the protein CASSSIRGTRPYEQYF.

V is TRBV5-1 and J is TRBJ2-3, with D maybe TRBD2 (6 bases). The CDR3 spans 16 residues. Germline V lookup: CDR1 SGHRS, CDR2 YFSETQ. Trimming took 4 bases from V and 1 from J, leaving 16 bases between them. For the CDR3, the DNA is TGCGCCAGCAGCCGTCTTAGGGAGCGGGGCACAGATACGCAGTATTTT. This codes for CASSRLRERGTDTQYF.

The gene calls are TRBV27 and TRBJ2-1; weak D call: TRBD1 (6 bases). This CDR3 spans 12 amino acids. The germline V gene has CDR1 MNHEY and CDR2 SMNVEV (reference sequence). With 3 bases removed from V and 8 bases from J, the gap between germline ends came to 8 bases. CDR3 in amino acids: CASSFRGDEQFF. CDR3 in DNA: TGTGCCAGCAGTTTCAGGGGTGATGAGCAGTTCTTC.

This clone showed up just a few times. The chain links TRBV7-3 to TRBJ2-2; D is unresolved. Trimming pared 5 bases from V and 2 bases from J, leaving 6 bases between. There are 13 residues in the CDR3. Germline CDR1 and CDR2: SGHTA and FQGTGA. The CDR3 loop is CASSRDNTGELFF. The CDR3 DNA reads as TGTGCCAGCAGCCGTGATAACACCGGGGAGCTGTTTTTT.

V usage is TRBV29-1 and J usage is TRBJ2-2; no clear D. This CDR3 comprises 15 residues. Germline CDR1 SQVTM, CDR2 ANQGSEA. The V gene lost 5 bases and the J gene lost 0 bases, with 13 bases spanning the gap. DNA of the CDR3: TGCAGCGTTACAGAAGGAACCGCGAACACCGGGGAGCTGTTTTTT. Its protein product is CSVTEGTANTGELFF.

This clone was found a few times. The chain joins TRBV29-1 to TRBJ2-7, with 7 bases lining up with TRBD2. The ends lost 7 bases at V and 7 bases at J; junction bases unmatched: 10. The CDR3 runs 12 residues. Germline CDR1 SQVTM, CDR2 ANQGSEA. CDR3 sequence reads: CSGGRERGEQYF. The CDR3 DNA is TGCAGCGGGGGGAGGGAGCGTGGTGAGCAGTACTTC.